These 7 T cell receptor beta chains came from one sample sequenced in a study of regulatory T cells in long-lasting Graves disease. Building the TCR beta libraries relied on iRepertoire HTBI primers, and CDR3 regions underwent Arm-PCR. Each CDR3 protein is one row after TCRdb ran MiXCR on the multiplex PCR reads. The sample lists some 340,000 distinct CDR3 sequences, 10% to 15% seen once, with under 20% in the top ten. As for time point: newly diagnosed GD, antithyroid drugs for less than 3 months. Following extraction of RNA from PBMCs, that RNA was used to make the TCR library. These same data were also listed under a study on T cells in Graves' hyperthyroidism and ophthalmopathy.

The specimen was peripheral blood mononuclear cells (PBMCs), collected at new diagnosis, from a patient treated with antithyroid drugs. The receptor source for this set is a woman aged 18 to 35 with Graves disease.

This clonotype was recorded many times. The V gene is TRBV20-1, the J gene TRBJ1-4; TRBD1 is a possible D gene (5 bases). The germline gives CDR1 DFQATT, CDR2 SNEGSKA (reference sequence). Trimming stripped 3 bases from V and 3 bases from J, with 8 bases between. This CDR3 has 13 amino acids. This CDR3 is CSASQGSNEKLFF. DNA of the CDR3: TGCAGTGCTAGTCAGGGTTCTAATGAAAAACTGTTTTTT.

This clonotype occurred many times. V usage is TRBV10-3 and J usage is TRBJ1-1; 7 bases match TRBD1. V gave up 0 bases and J gave up 0 bases; unmatched junction bases: 7. This CDR3 region has 17 residues. CDR1 is ENHRY, CDR2 SYGVKD, per germline. The CDR3 DNA follows: TGTGCCATCAGTGAGTCGTCTTGGGACAGCGTGAACACTGAAGCTTTCTTT. It encodes CAISESSWDSVNTEAFF.

At least ten counts were recorded for this clonotype. V usage is TRBV11-2 and J usage is TRBJ2-7; 13 nucleotides match TRBD2. The junction had 10 bases not matched to a gene; V was cut back by 5 bases and J by 3 bases. There are 17 residues in the CDR3. CDR1 is SGHAT and CDR2 is FQNNGV in the germline V gene. The CDR3 region has the DNA TGTGCCAGCAGCCCTTGGACTAGCGGGAGCAAAGGCTACGAGCAGTACTTC. Translation gives CASSPWTSGSKGYEQYF.

This clonotype has a count of ten or more. The chain employs TRBV6-2 or TRBV6-3 and TRBJ2-1, with 7 bases that match TRBD1. The CDR3 has 13 amino acids. Unmatched junction bases numbered 3, after V lost 6 bases and J lost 4 bases. The germline CDR1 and CDR2 sequences are MNHEY and SVGEGT. CDR3 residues: CASRSGQYNEQFF. The CDR3 coding sequence is TGTGCCAGCAGATCGGGACAGTACAATGAGCAGTTCTTC.

With regard to this clonotype: A far larger clone is only one base removed, so a read error is likely. V and J are TRBV7-2 and TRBJ1-2; 8 nucleotides agree with TRBD1. Looked up from germline, CDR1 is SGHTA and CDR2 is FQGNSA. The CDR3 totals 13 residues. Here the CDR3 DNA reads TGTGCCAGCAGTCCGGACAGGGACTATGGCCACACCTTC. It is translated as CASSPDRDYGHTF.

This clonotype was counted many times. The chain couples TRBV20-1 to TRBJ2-5; TRBD2 aligns across 9 bases. The CDR3 sequence is 14 residues long. Germline-derived CDR1 and CDR2 are DFQATT and SNEGSKA (reference sequence). V gave up 6 bases and J gave up 3 bases; unmatched junction bases: 8. The CDR3 DNA follows: TGCAGTGCCTTCTCCGGGACTAGCAAAGAGACCCAGTACTTC. Translated: CSAFSGTSKETQYF.

This clonotype was detected ten times or more. V and J are TRBV7-2 and TRBJ1-1; D is unclear. With 6 bases removed from V and 4 bases from J, the gap between germline ends came to 12 bases. The CDR3 covers 13 residues. Germline CDR1 reads SGHTA; CDR2 reads FQGNSA. The DNA of the CDR3 is TGTGCCAGCAGTAAGACTCGGGGCACTGAAGCTTTCTTT. It encodes CASSKTRGTEAFF.